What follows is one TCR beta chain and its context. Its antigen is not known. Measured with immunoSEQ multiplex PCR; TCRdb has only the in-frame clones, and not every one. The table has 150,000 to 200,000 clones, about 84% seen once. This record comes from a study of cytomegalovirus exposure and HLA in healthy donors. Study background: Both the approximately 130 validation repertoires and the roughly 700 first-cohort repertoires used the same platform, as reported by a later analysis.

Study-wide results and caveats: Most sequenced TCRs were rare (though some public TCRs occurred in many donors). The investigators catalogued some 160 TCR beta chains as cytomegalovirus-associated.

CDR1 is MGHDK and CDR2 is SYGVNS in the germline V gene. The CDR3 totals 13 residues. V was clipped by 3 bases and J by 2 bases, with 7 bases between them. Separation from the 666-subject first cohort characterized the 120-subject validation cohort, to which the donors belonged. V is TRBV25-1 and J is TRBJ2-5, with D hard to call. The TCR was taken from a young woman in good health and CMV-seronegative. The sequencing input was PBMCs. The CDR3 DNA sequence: TGTGCCAGCAGTGAGAACACACAAGAGACCCAGTACTTC. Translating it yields CASSENTQETQYF.